Listed here are 29 T cell receptor beta chains from one sample, sequenced in a study of blood T cell repertoires in COVID-19. Only in-frame clones appear in the TCRdb table, and some are missing; sequencing was by immunoSEQ multiplex PCR. Found here are under 55,000 clones, about 88% of them singletons; the top ten hold roughly an eighth. The sequencing input was peripheral blood. The receptors were gathered from a human donor in a cohort sampled during active COVID-19.

The chain joins TRBV2 to TRBJ1-4, with 7 bases that match TRBD1. The CDR3 loop spans 14 amino acids. Germline assignment: CDR1 SNHLY and CDR2 FYNNEI. V trimming: 5 bases; J trimming: 8 bases; junction bases outside the gene matches: 8. This CDR3 is CASSLPRTGEKLFF. CDR3 DNA: TGTGCCAGCAGTCTCCCGCGGACAGGAGAAAAACTGTTTTTT.

The chain uses TRBV7-9 and TRBJ1-3; 10 nucleotides line up with TRBD1. With V trimmed by 2 bases and J by 2 bases, 9 bases remained unmatched. CDR1 is SEHNR, CDR2 FQNEAQ, per germline (reference sequence). CDR3 length: 18 amino acids. The CDR3, as DNA: TGTGCCAGCAGCTTAACCTCGACAGGGGGCTTACCTGGAAACACCATATATTTT. Translation: CASSLTSTGGLPGNTIYF.

This sequence joins TRBV7-9 and TRBJ1-4; 9 bases match TRBD1. Germline V gives CDR1 SEHNR, CDR2 FQNEAQ (reference sequence). The CDR3 consists of 16 residues. V lost 4 bases to trimming and J lost 8 bases; unmatched junction nucleotides: 11. CDR3 amino acids: CASSSGTGRDGEKLFF. CDR3 nucleotide sequence: TGTGCCAGCAGCTCAGGGACAGGGAGAGATGGAGAAAAACTGTTTTTT.

The chain couples TRBV19 to TRBJ1-5, with 7 bases lining up with TRBD1. Germline-derived CDR1 and CDR2 are LNHDA and SQIVND (reference sequence). Trimming cost V 10 bases and J 5 bases; bases outside gene matches: 11. There are 14 residues in the CDR3. Written as DNA, the CDR3 is TGTGCCACCAAGAACAGGGGTGAGGATCAGCCCCAGCATTTT. Its protein product is CATKNRGEDQPQHF.

This clone was detected once. V usage is TRBV6-5 and J usage is TRBJ1-4; 9 positions match TRBD1. This CDR3 is 14 amino acids long. The trim removed 6 bases at V and 7 bases at J, leaving 6 bases unmatched. Germline CDR1 MNHEY, CDR2 SVGAGI. DNA for the CDR3: TGTGCCAGCAGCCTTGGACAGGGGAGTGAAAAACTGTTTTTT. It translates to CASSLGQGSEKLFF.

The chain links TRBV2 to TRBJ1-2; the match to TRBD1 covers 9 bases. CDR3 length: 14 amino acids. Germline V lookup: CDR1 SNHLY, CDR2 FYNNEI. Trimming removed 10 bases from V and 1 base from J; junction bases left unmatched: 7. CDR3 sequence (DNA): TGTGCCACACAGCGGGACAGGGATAACTATGGCTACACCTTC. It encodes CATQRDRDNYGYTF.

The genes are TRBV7-8 and TRBJ2-1; a possible D gene is TRBD2 (5 bases). V was shortened by 7 bases and J by 5 bases, with 18 bases between the two germline ends. Germline V gene data show CDR1 as SGHVS and CDR2 as FQNEAQ. The CDR3 sequence is 15 residues long. Here the CDR3 DNA reads TGTGCCAGCACCGTTAAGGGCGGACTCAACAATGAGCAGTTCTTC. Translation: CASTVKGGLNNEQFF.

The chain couples TRBV27 to TRBJ1-3, with D perhaps matching TRBD1 (5 bases). With 2 bases removed from V and 3 bases from J, the gap between germline ends came to 8 bases. The CDR3 runs to 14 residues. Per germline, CDR1 MNHEY and CDR2 SMNVEV (reference sequence). CDR3 sequence: CASSLSRVGNTIYF. The CDR3 region has the DNA TGTGCCAGCAGTTTAAGCAGGGTTGGAAACACCATATATTTT.

The rearrangement joins TRBV7-6 to TRBJ1-6; 8 nucleotides agree with TRBD1. CDR1 and CDR2 from the germline V gene are SGHVS and FNYEAQ. There are 15 residues in the CDR3. J was trimmed by 9 bases and V by 5 bases; bases with no gene match: 9. The CDR3 protein is CASSAGQGLSSPLHF. The CDR3 DNA reads TGTGCCAGCAGCGCCGGACAGGGTTTAAGTTCACCCCTCCACTTT.

This clone was observed a handful of times. The chain is built from TRBV10-1 and TRBJ1-1; 7 nucleotides match TRBD1. From germline, CDR1 is WNHNN and CDR2 SYGVQD (reference sequence). This CDR3 comprises 13 residues. V trimming: 8 bases; J trimming: 8 bases; junction bases outside the gene matches: 11. The DNA for the CDR3 is TGCGCCAGCTCATCGTACACGACAGGGGAAGCTTTCTTT. It codes for CASSSYTTGEAFF.

This sequence joins TRBV10-3 and TRBJ1-5; TRBD1 agrees at 9 bases. The V gene end was trimmed by 10 bases and the J gene end by 7 bases; junction bases not matched to a gene: 11. From germline, CDR1 is ENHRY and CDR2 SYGVKD. The CDR3 loop spans 14 amino acids. CDR3 sequence (DNA): TGTGCCACAGGGGACAGGGTGGACGGACAGCCCCAGCATTTT. As protein: CATGDRVDGQPQHF.

The J gene is TRBJ2-7, the V gene TRBV11-1; 7 bases are a match to TRBD1. Per the germline V gene, CDR1 is SGHAT and CDR2 is FQDESV (reference sequence). V shed 1 base and J 4 bases; nucleotides not matched to a gene: 1. The CDR3 loop spans 13 amino acids. DNA of the CDR3: TGTGCCAGCAGCTTAGGGACAGGATACGAGCAGTACTTC. Translated, it gives CASSLGTGYEQYF.

This chain joins TRBV19 and TRBJ2-5, with 7 bases that match TRBD1. V was pared by 3 bases and J by 1 base, with 2 bases of the junction left unmatched. The CDR3 spans 14 residues. CDR1 and CDR2 (germline): LNHDA, SQIVND (reference sequence). CDR3 bases: TGTGCCAGTAGTATCGGACAGGTCCAAGAGACCCAGTACTTC. This sequence encodes CASSIGQVQETQYF.

The chain joins TRBV13 to TRBJ2-5; 9 bases are shared with TRBD1. In germline, CDR1 is PRHDT, CDR2 FYEKMQ (reference sequence). This CDR3 region has 16 residues. The trim removed 5 bases at V and 5 bases at J, leaving 12 bases unmatched. The CDR3 is CASSPTGTGLGETQYF. CDR3 bases: TGTGCCAGCAGCCCTACCGGGACAGGGTTAGGGGAGACCCAGTACTTC.

The chain employs TRBV5-8 and TRBJ2-3; the D gene is possibly TRBD1 (5 bases). CDR3 length equals 14 residues. The V and J ends lost 4 bases and 5 bases respectively, with 14 bases between them. CDR1 and CDR2 (germline): SGHTS, YDEGEE. DNA for the CDR3: TGTGCCAGCAGCCTGCGTGGGGCGGTAGATACGCAGTATTTT. Amino acid sequence: CASSLRGAVDTQYF.

This chain joins TRBV28 and TRBJ2-4; a weak D match, TRBD2 (5 bases). V was clipped by 6 bases and J by 0 bases, with 18 bases between them. The CDR3 loop spans 17 amino acids. Looked up from germline, CDR1 is MDHEN and CDR2 is SYDVKM. For the CDR3, the DNA is TGTGCCAGCAGCTTTTACCCGGGGAGTCTAGCCAAAAACATTCAGTACTTC. This encodes CASSFYPGSLAKNIQYF.

The chain links TRBV9 to TRBJ1-2, with a tentative D call TRBD1 (6 bases). Germline loops: CDR1 SGDLS, CDR2 YYNGEE. The CDR3 consists of 16 residues. With 4 bases removed from V and 5 bases from J, the gap between germline ends came to 21 bases. CDR3 DNA: TGTGCCAGCAGCCTTATGTCGGGGGGCGTATCATATGGCTACACCTTC. This codes for CASSLMSGGVSYGYTF.

The chain couples TRBV6-2 or TRBV6-3 to TRBJ2-2; D uncertain. CDR3 length: 15 amino acids. Germline V CDR1 and CDR2: MNHEY, SVGEGT. Trimming pared 0 bases from V and 7 bases from J, leaving 12 bases between. The CDR3 loop is CASSYSRITGGELFF. For the CDR3, the DNA is TGTGCCAGCAGTTACTCGAGAATTACCGGCGGGGAGCTGTTTTTT.

V is TRBV25-1 and J is TRBJ2-3, with 9 bases that match TRBD2. The ends lost 7 bases at V and 2 bases at J; junction bases unmatched: 10. CDR1 MGHDK and CDR2 SYGVNS come from the germline V gene. CDR3 length: 16 residues. The CDR3 region is CASTRAGTSLTDTQYF. The CDR3 DNA reads TGTGCCAGCACGAGAGCCGGGACTAGCCTCACAGATACGCAGTATTTT.

The chain joins TRBV30 to TRBJ1-2; the match to TRBD1 covers 9 bases. The V gene end was trimmed by 7 bases and the J gene end by 8 bases; junction bases not matched to a gene: 8. Germline V gives CDR1 GTSNPN, CDR2 SVGIG (reference sequence). This CDR3 spans 12 amino acids. The CDR3 coding sequence is TGTGCCTCCCACCGGGACAGGGACGGCTACACCTTC. Its translation: CASHRDRDGYTF.

The rearrangement links TRBV4-1 to TRBJ1-1; no reliable D call. Germline loops: CDR1 MGHRA, CDR2 YSYEKL. The CDR3 length is 14 residues. Trimming left V 3 bases short and J 5 bases short, with 13 bases between. For the CDR3, the DNA is TGCGCCAGCAGCCATAGCCTCGTCGGGACTGAAGCTTTCTTT. This encodes CASSHSLVGTEAFF.

The chain joins TRBV6-2 or TRBV6-3 to TRBJ1-5, with TRBD1 matching 8 bases. The CDR3 sequence is 14 residues long. V shed 4 bases, J shed 7 bases, and the junction held 6 bases outside the gene matches. CDR1 and CDR2 from the germline V gene are MNHEY and SVGEGT. The DNA of the CDR3 is TGTGCCAGCAGTTCGACAGGGGAATACCAGCCCCAGCATTTT. It translates to CASSSTGEYQPQHF.

The DNA for the CDR3 is TGTGCCAGCAGTGAGTACGGTGCGGGGCTGGGCACTGAAGCTTTCTTT. Protein sequence: CASSEYGAGLGTEAFF. The chain couples TRBV6-1 to TRBJ1-1; possibly TRBD1 for D (5 bases). In germline, CDR1 is MNHNS, CDR2 SASEGT. The CDR3 sequence is 16 residues long. The V and J ends lost 3 bases and 4 bases respectively, with 18 bases between them.

V and J are TRBV19 and TRBJ2-1; possible D gene TRBD2, 6 bases. Trimming pared 1 base from V and 1 base from J, leaving 14 bases between. The germline V gene encodes CDR1 LNHDA and CDR2 SQIVND (reference sequence). This CDR3 is built from 17 residues. CDR3 sequence reads: CASSIGDSGESYNEQFF. CDR3 DNA sequence: TGTGCCAGTAGTATAGGGGATAGCGGCGAATCCTACAATGAGCAGTTCTTC.

This chain connects TRBV4-3 to TRBJ1-5; no definite D call. Germline-derived CDR1 and CDR2 are LGHNA and YSLEER. The germline V and J ends were trimmed by 4 bases and 4 bases, with 11 bases remaining between them. The CDR3 has 14 amino acids. The CDR3 DNA follows: TGCGCCAGCAGCCCCTCGAGGTCTAATCAGCCCCAGCATTTT. It codes for CASSPSRSNQPQHF.

This clone was recorded a few times. The CDR3 region is CASRQGEFTGELFF. The CDR3 DNA follows: TGTGCCTCCCGACAGGGGGAGTTCACCGGGGAGCTGTTTTTT. V usage is TRBV6-5 and J usage is TRBJ2-2, with 9 bases lining up with TRBD1. V was clipped by 11 bases and J by 4 bases; unmatched bases: 8. Germline CDR1 is MNHEY and CDR2 is SVGAGI. The CDR3 spans 14 residues.

This sequence joins TRBV6-2 or TRBV6-3 and TRBJ2-3; the match to TRBD2 covers 12 bases. Germline V lookup: CDR1 MNHEY, CDR2 SVGEGT. V was pared by 5 bases and J by 6 bases, with 6 bases of the junction left unmatched. CDR3 length equals 15 residues. CDR3 sequence reads: CASSTPLAGGDTQYF. The CDR3 DNA is TGTGCCAGCAGTACCCCCCTAGCGGGGGGGGATACGCAGTATTTT.

The rearrangement uses TRBV5-1 and TRBJ2-7, with D perhaps matching TRBD1 (6 bases). Deletions cut 0 bases from V and 2 bases from J, with 18 bases between. The germline gives CDR1 SGHRS, CDR2 YFSETQ. CDR3 size: 17 residues. The CDR3 reads CASSLEAGAPTAYEQYF. For the CDR3, the DNA is TGCGCCAGCAGCTTGGAAGCAGGGGCCCCCACAGCCTACGAGCAGTACTTC.

The V call is TRBV12-2, the J call TRBJ2-2; whether TRBD2, the table's D call, matches the DNA was not checked. TRBV12-2 is a recognized pseudogene. The CDR3 spans 16 residues. The CDR3 DNA is TGTGCAAGTCGCTTAGGAGGCAGCGCCTGTACCGGGGAGCTGTTTTTT. Its translation is CASRLGGSACTGELFF.